This T cell receptor beta chain was documented in a study of early T cells in non-severe SARS-CoV-2 infection (dated by TCRdb to the early 2020s). Turning to the overall study: Bulk RNA from unsorted whole blood was used for TCR sequencing, so alpha and beta chains could not be paired. General conclusions and limits of the study: Matching against VDJdb was skewed toward anti-spike CD8 responses, likely underestimated virus-specific expansions, and missed private and CD4 specificities.

This was a case-control study nested in a cohort of healthcare workers in London, UK, who had nasopharyngeal swab PCR tests and blood samples taken every week. Healthcare workers were recruited between 23 and 31 March 2020, during the week of the UK lockdown, and were followed weekly for up to 16 weeks. Library prep was done by 5' RACE. Sequencing instrument: NextSeq 500. The TCR library protocol attached unique molecular identifiers to individual cDNA molecules to correct for sequencing error and PCR bias. Both TCR alpha and beta chains were sequenced, and tight co-correlation was observed between alpha and beta sequence abundances in each sample. Per the source publication's procedure: Decombinator V4 was used to perform V gene, J gene and CDR3 annotation of TCR sequences. Expanded TCRs were defined as changing significantly between any two time points under a Poisson model with p below 0.0001. TCR abundances were normalised to the total number of TCRs sequenced per sample and were expressed as counts per million. MAIT TCRs were defined by TRAV1-2 paired with TRAJ12, TRAJ20 or TRAJ33, and iNKT TCRs by TRAV10 paired with TRAJ18. VDJdb, accessed 1 November 2021, was searched for CMV, EBV and SARS-CoV-2 annotated TCRs, with TCRs annotated for multiple antigens excluded. TCRdb ran its own pipeline on the public reads, namely fastp trimming at Q25 and MiXCR clone calling, and kept in-frame beta chains. Rows matching on CDR3 protein sequence are summarized as one entry with the most common DNA and genes. The V and J calls reflect TCRdb's pipeline rather than the authors' work. The sample table contains about 61,000 distinct CDR3 sequences; only one count was recorded for 7.5% to 10% of them. The ten largest make up over 0.95% of the sample.

Its CDR3 holds 16 amino acids, cysteine through phenylalanine. The only DNA kept is the CDR3, 48 bases in frame from the first base. The V end loses 6 bases and the J end loses 4 bases, and a stretch of 21 bases separates them. Looking up the germline V gene yields CDR1 MNHNS and CDR2 SASEGT. This clonotype appeared many times. Its antigen is unknown. No clone much larger than this one lies a single base away; base qualities are absent. The chain is made from TRBV6-1 and TRBJ1-1, with TRBD1 as a weak D call on 5 bases. The sequence was obtained from an adult who was a healthcare worker with PCR-confirmed SARS-CoV-2 infection or an uninfected control (not recorded which). Specimen: whole blood. For the CDR3, the sequence is CASREPGHSGRTEAFF. At the DNA level, the sequence is TGTGCCAGCAGGGAACCGGGCCATTCGGGGCGCACTGAAGCTTTCTTT.